This TCR beta chain was profiled in a study of T cell repertoires in cytomegalovirus infection. TCRdb passed the reads through MiXCR, listing each CDR3 protein once. The sample holds approximately 120,000 distinct CDR3 sequences, around 30% seen once. The CDR3 runs 16 residues. Looked up from germline, CDR1 is SGHDT and CDR2 is YYEEEE. V lost 4 bases and J lost 0, with 14 bases in between. This clonotype was observed many times. The antigen remains unidentified. The chain links TRBV5-6 to TRBJ2-4; D is perhaps TRBD1 (6 bases). This TCR was recovered from a human donor in good health (CMV status not recorded). Some clones in this sample may be carry-over from other donors' samples. This specimen consisted of CD8+ T cells from cultured PBMCs, obtained from culture after CMV antigen stimulation. Here the CDR3 reads CASSTGQSLAKNIQYF. CDR3 nucleotides: TGTGCCAGCAGCACTGGACAGTCTTTAGCCAAAAACATTCAGTACTTC.